This passage covers 8 T cell receptor beta chains from one sample sequenced in a study of beta chain features in type 1 diabetes. Sequenced material consisted of expressed TCRB transcripts (all of the isolated RNA was reverse transcribed). Libraries were prepared by immunoSEQ multiplex PCR; TCRdb keeps only in-frame clonotypes and omits some of them. This table holds around 300,000 clones, 7% to 9% found once. The sequenced material came from central memory CD4+ T cells from blood. The receptors shown here come from a woman between 18 and 29 years old in good health.

This clone has more than one count but fewer than ten. The rearrangement uses TRBV7-3 and TRBJ2-1; no definite D call. Germline CDR1 SGHTA, CDR2 FQGTGA. Trimming stripped 3 bases from V and 8 bases from J, with 17 bases between. The CDR3 is 15 residues long. In DNA form, the CDR3 reads TGTGCCAGCAGCTTTCACGGTCCGAACCGCGATGAGCAGTTCTTC. This sequence encodes CASSFHGPNRDEQFF.

The genes are TRBV2 and TRBJ1-6, with D unclear. Germline V CDR1 and CDR2: SNHLY, FYNNEI. The CDR3 sequence is 13 residues long. V lost 4 bases and J lost 6, with 7 bases in between. CDR3 sequence (DNA): TGTGCCAGCAGTGTACAGCTTAATTCACCCCTCCACTTT. Encoded protein: CASSVQLNSPLHF.

V gene TRBV18 combines with J gene TRBJ2-5, with TRBD1 identical over 7 bases. Germline V gene sequence: CDR1 KGHSH, CDR2 LQKENI. Germline trimming cut 6 bases from V and 1 base from J; bases unmatched to any gene: 5. CDR3 size: 14 residues. The DNA of the CDR3 is TGTGCCAGCTCCCGTAGGACAGGCCAAGAGACCCAGTACTTC. The encoded protein is CASSRRTGQETQYF.

V and J are TRBV7-7 and TRBJ2-1; D not resolved. The CDR3 contains 12 residues. Germline V gene sequence: CDR1 SSHAT, CDR2 FNYEAQ (reference sequence). V dropped 4 bases and J dropped 11 bases, with 12 bases sitting between them. The CDR3: CASSSVQGKQFF. For the CDR3, the DNA is TGTGCCAGCAGCTCCGTTCAAGGCAAGCAGTTCTTC.

This clone turned up a few times. The chain has TRBV7-3 and TRBJ1-1; D gene ambiguous. The CDR3 runs to 14 residues. Trimming left V 1 base short and J 1 base short, with 7 bases between. Germline-derived CDR1 and CDR2 are SGHTA and FQGTGA. DNA for the CDR3: TGTGCCAGCAGCTTAAACGGGGAGAACACTGAAGCTTTCTTT. Translation gives CASSLNGENTEAFF. Based on the CDR3 plus reference TRBV7-3 and TRBJ1-1, the full variable domain is GAGVSQTPSNKVTEKGKYVELRCDPISGHTALYWYRQSLGQGPEFLIYFQGTGAADDSGLPNDRFFAVRPEGSVSTLKIQRTERGDSAVYLCASSLNGENTEAFFGQGTRLTVV.

In its sample, this clone was seen a few times. The J gene is TRBJ2-2, the V gene TRBV12-5; TRBD1 is a possible D gene (7 bases). Germline CDR1 reads LGHNT; CDR2 reads FRNRAP. The CDR3 extends over 17 amino acids. The V and J ends lost 5 bases and 11 bases respectively, with 27 bases between them. CDR3 nucleotide sequence: TGTGCTAGTGGTCCTTTGACCTCGACAGGGAGGAGGTTTGAGCTGTTTTTT. The encoded protein is CASGPLTSTGRRFELFF.

This clone was recorded many times. V is TRBV10-3 and J is TRBJ2-5; D possibly uses TRBD1 or TRBD2 (6 bases each). Trimming removed 6 bases at V and 3 bases at J, with 17 bases between. This CDR3 has 15 amino acids. Germline CDR1 is ENHRY and CDR2 is SYGVKD. CDR3 in amino acids: CAISQGGMAKETQYF. CDR3 DNA sequence: TGTGCCATCAGCCAAGGGGGGATGGCCAAAGAGACCCAGTACTTC.

The chain couples TRBV6-5 to TRBJ1-2; D is unresolved. CDR1 is MNHEY, CDR2 SVGAGI, per germline. The CDR3 has 14 amino acids. Trimming cost V 4 bases and J 0 bases, with 9 bases left between them. CDR3 bases: TGTGCCAGCAGTTCGCGGTCCCCTAACTATGGCTACACCTTC. Encoded protein: CASSSRSPNYGYTF.